Shown below are 23 T cell receptor beta chains from a single sample sequenced in a study of T cells after yellow fever vaccination (dated by TCRdb to 2018 to 2020). The sample's treatment or condition label, decoded: live attenuated yellow fever vaccine strain. Preparation of the library involved 5' RACE. Sequencing relied on an Illumina HiSeq 2500. TCRdb cleaned the public reads at Q25 with fastp, built clones with MiXCR and kept in-frame beta chains. Every CDR3 protein is listed once, alongside the most common genes and DNA of its rows. The sample table holds 70,000 or so distinct CDR3 sequences, of which around 6.2% were seen once. The top ten clones comprise more than 2% of the sample. The sequencing used CD4+ T cells sorted from PBMCs, collected around 15 days after the first yellow fever vaccination. The source of these receptors is a man aged 18 to 30 who received the YFV17D yellow fever vaccine.

This clonotype was seen many times. This chain uses TRBV5-1 with TRBJ2-2; tentatively, D is TRBD1 (5 bases). CDR3 length: 15 residues. The germline CDR1 and CDR2 sequences are SGHRS and YFSETQ. The V end was cut by 2 bases, the J end by 6 bases, with 14 bases between. Here the CDR3 reads CASSFTIGVPGELFF. The DNA for the CDR3 is TGCGCCAGCAGCTTTACGATAGGGGTTCCCGGGGAGCTGTTTTTT.

A word on this clonotype: This may arise from a read error, as a much more abundant clone is one base away. The CDR3 sequence is CASASSYQPQRF. CDR3 DNA: TGTGCCAGCGCTTCCTCCTATCAGCCCCAGCGTTTT. The chain couples TRBV6-2 or TRBV6-3 to TRBJ1-5; D remains ambiguous. Germline V gene sequence: CDR1 MNHEY, CDR2 SVGEGT. The CDR3 totals 12 residues.

This clonotype was counted at least ten times. This chain connects TRBV5-4 to TRBJ2-1; 9 bases line up with TRBD2. Germline CDR1 SGHNT, CDR2 YYREEE (reference sequence). J lost 5 bases, V lost 2 bases, and 8 bases had no gene match. The CDR3 spans 16 residues. The CDR3 DNA is TGTGCCAGCAGCTTACGCGGGAGGGGGGGAGACAATGAGCAGTTCTTC. This codes for CASSLRGRGGDNEQFF.

The sample holds many counts of this clonotype. The chain uses TRBV20-1 and TRBJ2-1; D not resolved. Germline V gene lookup returns CDR1 DFQATT and CDR2 SNEGSKA (reference sequence). CDR3 length equals 12 residues. V shed 5 bases and J shed 6 bases, with 11 bases lying between them. The CDR3 nucleotides read TGCAGTGCTGCCGCACGCGCCAATGAGCAGTTCTTC. Protein sequence: CSAAARANEQFF.

In its sample, this clonotype was seen many times. The chain uses TRBV25-1 and TRBJ2-2; D unresolved. V lost 2 bases, J lost 1 base, and 5 bases lay in between. The CDR3 length is 14 residues. Germline CDR1 and CDR2: MGHDK and SYGVNS. CDR3 nucleotide sequence: TGTGCCAGCAGTGAAGCAGGGAACACCGGGGAGCTGTTTTTT. Protein product: CASSEAGNTGELFF.

This clonotype was seen many times. The V and J genes are TRBV4-1 and TRBJ1-1; D ambiguous. V gave up 0 bases and J gave up 0 bases, with 14 bases separating them. There are 17 residues in the CDR3. Germline V gene data show CDR1 as MGHRA and CDR2 as YSYEKL. CDR3 protein: CASSQDPNSDMNTEAFF. The CDR3 nucleotides are TGCGCCAGCAGCCAAGATCCGAACAGCGATATGAACACTGAAGCTTTCTTT.

CDR3 DNA sequence: TGTGCCAGCTCACCATCGTTGACAGATGAAAAACTGTTTTTT. Its translation is CASSPSLTDEKLFF. V and J are TRBV18 and TRBJ1-4, with TRBD1 as a possible D gene (5 bases). The CDR3 consists of 14 residues. Per germline, CDR1 KGHSH and CDR2 LQKENI. The ends were cut back, 2 bases at V and 6 bases at J, with 10 bases in the middle.

The sample holds many counts of this clonotype. This chain connects TRBV15 to TRBJ2-7; 7 bases agree with TRBD1. Germline V gene data show CDR1 as LNHNV and CDR2 as YYDKDF (reference sequence). The CDR3 totals 15 residues. V gave up 1 base and J gave up 1 base; unmatched junction bases: 4. The CDR3 region is CATSRGTGHSYEQYF. In DNA, the CDR3 is TGTGCCACCAGCAGAGGGACAGGACATTCCTACGAGCAGTACTTC.

In this sample, this clonotype turned up many times. This chain joins TRBV25-1 and TRBJ2-2; D tentatively reads TRBD1 or TRBD2 (5 bases each). Germline V gene sequence: CDR1 MGHDK, CDR2 SYGVNS. This CDR3 comprises 13 residues. The V end lost 6 bases, the J end lost 7 bases, and 12 bases lay between the germline ends. The CDR3 DNA follows: TGTGCCAGCAGCCGAGGGGTCATCGGGGAGCTGTTTTTT. It codes for CASSRGVIGELFF. The full variable domain, rest sourced from reference TRBV25-1 and TRBJ2-2, is EADIYQTPRYLVIGTGKKITLECSQTMGHDKMYWYQQDPGMELHLIHYSYGVNSTEKGDLSSESTVSRIRTEHFPLTLESARPSHTSQYLCASSRGVIGELFFGEGSRLTVL.

This clonotype was observed many times. The chain joins TRBV5-1 to TRBJ1-1; a possible D gene is TRBD1 (5 bases). Germline values: CDR1 SGHRS, CDR2 YFSETQ. The CDR3 sequence is 14 residues long. Trimming took off 0 bases at V and 2 bases at J, with 8 bases between the two ends. The CDR3 sequence is CASSLARANTEAFF. Written as DNA, the CDR3 is TGCGCCAGCAGCTTGGCCAGGGCTAACACTGAAGCTTTCTTT.

Ten or more counts support this clonotype. This chain joins TRBV7-3 and TRBJ2-3, with 8 bases matching TRBD2. With 5 bases clipped from V and 9 bases from J, the junction kept 13 bases outside the gene matches. This CDR3 contains 15 residues. Germline V lookup: CDR1 SGHTA, CDR2 FQGTGA. The CDR3 nucleotides are TGTGCCAGCAGCCACCCACCCGGGGGGGGTGCCACGCAGTATTTT. Translated: CASSHPPGGGATQYF. Full variable domain (remainder filled in from reference TRBV7-3 and TRBJ2-3): GAGVSQTPSNKVTEKGKYVELRCDPISGHTALYWYRQSLGQGPEFLIYFQGTGAADDSGLPNDRFFAVRPEGSVSTLKIQRTERGDSAVYLCASSHPPGGGATQYFGPGTRLTVL.

This clonotype appeared many times. The V and J genes are TRBV2 and TRBJ2-1; D is unresolved. The CDR3 is made up of 11 amino acids. The V end lost 3 bases, the J end lost 7 bases, and 4 bases lay between the germline ends. Germline V gene lookup returns CDR1 SNHLY and CDR2 FYNNEI. The CDR3 loop reads CASSDLNEQFF. As DNA, the CDR3 is TGTGCCAGCAGTGATCTAAATGAGCAGTTCTTC. Combining the CDR3 with reference TRBV2 and TRBJ2-1 gives the whole variable domain EPEVTQTPSHQVTQMGQEVILRCVPISNHLYFYWYRQILGQKVEFLVSFYNNEISEKSEIFDDQFSVERPDGSNFTLKIRSTKLEDSAMYFCASSDLNEQFFGPGTRLTVL.

At least ten counts were recorded for this clonotype. The J gene is TRBJ1-6, the V gene TRBV7-2, with D possibly matching TRBD1 (5 bases). CDR1 is SGHTA, CDR2 FQGNSA, per germline. This CDR3 comprises 16 residues. V was cut by 2 bases and J by 10 bases, with 18 bases left in between. The CDR3 region has the DNA TGTGCCAGCAGCTTACTTATCTCGAGGGGAAGGTCACCCCTCCACTTT. It encodes CASSLLISRGRSPLHF.

This clonotype has only a few counts. This sequence joins TRBV20-1 and TRBJ1-2, with 7 nucleotides matching TRBD1. This CDR3 region has 13 residues. Germline V CDR1 and CDR2: DFQATT, SNEGSKA (reference sequence). This CDR3 is CRMAGGDDYGYTF. For the CDR3, the DNA is TGCAGGATGGCAGGGGGTGATGACTATGGCTACACCTTC.

The genes are TRBV5-1 and TRBJ1-6, with 11 bases matching TRBD1. CDR3 length equals 15 residues. V lost 4 bases and J lost 6; bases outside the gene matches: 3. The germline gives CDR1 SGHRS, CDR2 YFSETQ. CDR3 DNA sequence: TGCGCCAGCAGCGGGGGGACAGGGGGTAATTCACCCCTCCACTTT. Protein sequence: CASSGGTGGNSPLHF.

There are many counts of this clonotype. V and J are TRBV29-1 and TRBJ2-5, with 8 bases identical to TRBD2. The trim removed 7 bases at V and 5 bases at J, leaving 9 bases unmatched. Germline V gives CDR1 SQVTM, CDR2 ANQGSEA. This CDR3 is built from 13 residues. The CDR3 nucleotides read TGCAGCGCGCAGGGACTAGTCGGGGAGACCCAGTACTTC. This encodes CSAQGLVGETQYF.

In its sample, this clonotype was seen a few times. The chain uses TRBV24-1 and TRBJ2-2, with D possibly TRBD2 on 5 matching bases. V was pared by 3 bases and J by 4 bases, with 8 bases between. CDR1 and CDR2 from the germline V gene are KGHDR and SFDVKD. The CDR3 has 14 amino acids. The CDR3 region is CATSDRRTTGELFF. Written as DNA, the CDR3 is TGTGCCACCAGTGATAGGAGGACCACCGGGGAGCTGTTTTTT.

This clonotype was picked up many times. The V gene is TRBV12-3 or TRBV12-4, the J gene TRBJ1-5, with D tentatively TRBD1 (5 bases). V was shortened by 5 bases and J by 8 bases, with 10 bases between the two germline ends. This CDR3 is built from 12 residues. In DNA, the CDR3 is TGTGCCAGCAGTGGCGGGGGGGAGCCCCAGCATTTT. This translates into CASSGGGEPQHF.

There are a few counts of this clonotype. The germline gene is not matched at one end of the junction; a read error may be the cause. CDR3 sequence: CCARDSGAGGPDNEQFF. Here the CDR3 DNA reads TGCTGTGCTAGAGATTCCGGCGCGGGGGGCCCTGACAATGAGCAGTTCTTC. The rearrangement links TRBV20-1 to TRBJ2-1; TRBD2 matches 8 bases. Germline V gene lookup returns CDR1 DFQATT and CDR2 SNEGSKA (reference sequence). The CDR3 length is 17 residues.

This clonotype was counted ten times or more. V gene TRBV11-1 combines with J gene TRBJ2-3, with TRBD2 matching 15 bases. The CDR3 has 18 residues. V lost 5 bases to trimming and J lost 5 bases; unmatched junction nucleotides: 11. CDR1 is SGHAT and CDR2 is FQDESV in the germline V gene (reference sequence). The CDR3: CASSPGLAGGVRVDTQYF. CDR3 sequence (DNA): TGTGCCAGCAGCCCGGGACTAGCGGGGGGCGTGCGGGTAGATACGCAGTATTTT.

This clonotype was seen ten or more times. The chain's CDR3 is CASSLELAGGTDTQYF. The DNA of the CDR3 is TGCGCCAGCAGCTTGGAACTAGCGGGGGGTACAGATACGCAGTATTTT. This chain connects TRBV5-1 to TRBJ2-3, with TRBD2 identical over 12 bases. Trimming at V came to 0 bases and at J to 3 bases, leaving 2 bases not matched to a gene. The germline CDR1 and CDR2 sequences are SGHRS and YFSETQ. The CDR3 extends over 16 amino acids.

This clonotype was recorded at least ten times. This rearrangement joins TRBV7-7 to TRBJ2-5; 10 bases fit TRBD1. The germline V gene encodes CDR1 SSHAT and CDR2 FNYEAQ (reference sequence). The V and J ends lost 1 base and 1 base, in that order; junction bases with no gene match: 0. The CDR3 consists of 15 residues. The CDR3 region has the DNA TGTGCCAGCAGCTTAGGGACAGGGGGCCAAGAGACCCAGTACTTC. Translated, it gives CASSLGTGGQETQYF.

CDR3 loop: CASSSGQRNTEAFF. CDR3 in DNA: TGCGCCAGCAGCTCAGGACAGAGGAACACTGAAGCTTTCTTT. The chain has TRBV5-1 and TRBJ1-1, with a weak D call TRBD1 (6 bases). Trimming removed 3 bases at V and 1 base at J, with 10 bases between. There are 14 residues in the CDR3. Germline V CDR1 and CDR2: SGHRS, YFSETQ.